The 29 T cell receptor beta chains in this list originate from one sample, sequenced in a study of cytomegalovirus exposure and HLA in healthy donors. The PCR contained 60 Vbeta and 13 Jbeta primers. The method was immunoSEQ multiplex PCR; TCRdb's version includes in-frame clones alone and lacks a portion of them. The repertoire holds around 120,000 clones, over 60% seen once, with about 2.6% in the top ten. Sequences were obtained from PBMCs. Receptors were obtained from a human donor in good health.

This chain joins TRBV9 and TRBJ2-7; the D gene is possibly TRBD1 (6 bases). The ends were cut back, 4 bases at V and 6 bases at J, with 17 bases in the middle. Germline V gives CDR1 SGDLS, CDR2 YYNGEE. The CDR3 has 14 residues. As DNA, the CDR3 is TGTGCCAGCAGCCCACCGGGCAGGGGTGGCGAGCAGTACTTC. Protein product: CASSPPGRGGEQYF.

The CDR3 DNA reads TGTGCCAGCATCTCGGGGGGGGGCGATGAAGCTTTCTTT. Its translation is CASISGGGDEAFF. This chain uses TRBV2 with TRBJ1-1; perhaps TRBD1 as D (6 bases). Trimming cost V 7 bases and J 7 bases, with 16 bases left between them. Germline CDR1 is SNHLY and CDR2 is FYNNEI. This CDR3 is 13 amino acids long.

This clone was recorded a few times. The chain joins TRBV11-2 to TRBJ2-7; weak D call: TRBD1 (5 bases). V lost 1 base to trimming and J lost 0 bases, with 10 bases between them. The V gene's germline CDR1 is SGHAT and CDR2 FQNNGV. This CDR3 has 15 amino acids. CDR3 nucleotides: TGTGCCAGCAGCTTAGTAGACAGAAACTCCTACGAGCAGTACTTC. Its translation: CASSLVDRNSYEQYF.

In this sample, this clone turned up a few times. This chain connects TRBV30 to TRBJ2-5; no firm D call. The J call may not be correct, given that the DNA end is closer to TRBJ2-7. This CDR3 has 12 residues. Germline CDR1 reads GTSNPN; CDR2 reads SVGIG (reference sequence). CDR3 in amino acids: CAVQLNSYEQYF. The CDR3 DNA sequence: TGTGCGGTGCAACTCAACTCCTACGAGCAGTACTTC.

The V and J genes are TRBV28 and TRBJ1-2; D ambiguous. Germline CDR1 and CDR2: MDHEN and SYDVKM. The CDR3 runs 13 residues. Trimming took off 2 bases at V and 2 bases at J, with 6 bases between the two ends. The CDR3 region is CASSLSINYGYTF. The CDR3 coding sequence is TGTGCCAGCAGTTTAAGCATAAACTATGGCTACACCTTC.

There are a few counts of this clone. The DNA of the CDR3 is TGTGCCAGCAGACTTCCGGGACAGGGAGGTCCCTACGAGCAGTACTTC. This gives the protein CASRLPGQGGPYEQYF. The chain is built from TRBV6-6 and TRBJ2-7, with 9 bases lining up with TRBD1. Per the germline V gene, CDR1 is MNHNY and CDR2 is SVGAGI (reference sequence). V shed 6 bases and J 2 bases; nucleotides not matched to a gene: 11. This CDR3 spans 16 amino acids.

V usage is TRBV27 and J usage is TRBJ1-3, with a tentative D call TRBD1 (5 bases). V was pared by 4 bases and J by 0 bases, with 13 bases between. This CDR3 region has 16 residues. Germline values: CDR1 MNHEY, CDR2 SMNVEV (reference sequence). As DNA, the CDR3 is TGTGCCAGCAGTTCCCTGAGCGGGGGCTCTGGAAACACCATATATTTT. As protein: CASSSLSGGSGNTIYF.

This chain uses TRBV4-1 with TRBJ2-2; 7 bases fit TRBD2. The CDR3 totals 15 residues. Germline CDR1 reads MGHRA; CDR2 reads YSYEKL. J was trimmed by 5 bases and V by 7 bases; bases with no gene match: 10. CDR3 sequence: CASTLSGSGTGELFF. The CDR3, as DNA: TGCGCCAGCACCCTTAGCGGTAGCGGGACCGGGGAGCTGTTTTTT.

The CDR3 loop reads CASSFLGQGTTEAFF. The DNA for the CDR3 is TGTGCCAGCAGCTTCCTAGGACAGGGTACCACTGAAGCTTTCTTT. The genes are TRBV5-5 and TRBJ1-1; 8 bases match TRBD1. Trimming took 2 bases from V and 4 from J; bases not matched to a gene: 7. CDR1 is SGHKS and CDR2 is YYEKEE in the germline V gene (reference sequence). The CDR3 consists of 15 residues.

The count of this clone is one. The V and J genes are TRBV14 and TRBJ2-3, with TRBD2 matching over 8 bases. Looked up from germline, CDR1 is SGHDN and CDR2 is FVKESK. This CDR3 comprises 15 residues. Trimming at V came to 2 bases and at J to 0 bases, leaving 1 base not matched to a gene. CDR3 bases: TGTGCCAGCAGCCAATCTAGCGGGAGCACAGATACGCAGTATTTT. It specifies CASSQSSGSTDTQYF.

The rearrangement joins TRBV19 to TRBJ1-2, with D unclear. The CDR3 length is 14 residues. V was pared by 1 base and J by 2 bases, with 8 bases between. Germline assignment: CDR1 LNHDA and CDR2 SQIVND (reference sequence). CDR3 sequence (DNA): TGTGCCAGTAGTATAGGTCCAGTCAACTATGGCTACACCTTC. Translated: CASSIGPVNYGYTF.

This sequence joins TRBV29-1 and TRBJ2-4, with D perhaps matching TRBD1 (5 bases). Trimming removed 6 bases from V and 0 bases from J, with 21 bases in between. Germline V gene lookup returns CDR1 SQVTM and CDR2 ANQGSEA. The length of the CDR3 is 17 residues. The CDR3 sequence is CSVTYSGARLAKNIQYF. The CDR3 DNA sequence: TGCAGCGTCACATACAGTGGGGCGAGACTAGCCAAAAACATTCAGTACTTC.

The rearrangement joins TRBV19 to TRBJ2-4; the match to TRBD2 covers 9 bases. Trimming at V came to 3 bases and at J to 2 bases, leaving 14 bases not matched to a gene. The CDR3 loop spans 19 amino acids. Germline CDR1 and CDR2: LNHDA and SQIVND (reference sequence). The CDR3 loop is CASSINSSGAPKSKNIQYF. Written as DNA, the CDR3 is TGTGCCAGTAGTATTAATTCTAGCGGGGCCCCGAAGTCCAAAAACATTCAGTACTTC.

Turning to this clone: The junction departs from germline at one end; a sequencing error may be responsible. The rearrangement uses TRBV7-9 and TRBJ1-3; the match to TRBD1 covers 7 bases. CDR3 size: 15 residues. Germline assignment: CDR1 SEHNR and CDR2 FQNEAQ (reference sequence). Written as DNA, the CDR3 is TGTTCCAGCAGCCTAAGGACAGGTTCTGGAAACACCATATATTTT. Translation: CSSSLRTGSGNTIYF. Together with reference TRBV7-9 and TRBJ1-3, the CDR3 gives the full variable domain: DTGVSQNPRHKITKRGQNVTFRCDPISEHNRLYWYRQTLGQGPEFLTYFQNEAQLEKSRLLSDRFSAERPKGSFSTLEIQRTEQGDSAMYLCSSSLRTGSGNTIYFGEGSWLTVV.

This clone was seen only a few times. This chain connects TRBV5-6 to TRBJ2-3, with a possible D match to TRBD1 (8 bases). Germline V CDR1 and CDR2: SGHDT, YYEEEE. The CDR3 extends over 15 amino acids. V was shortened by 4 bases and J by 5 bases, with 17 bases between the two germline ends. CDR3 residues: CASSPGQGGGDTQYF. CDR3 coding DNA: TGTGCCAGCAGCCCTGGACAGGGCGGGGGAGATACGCAGTATTTT.

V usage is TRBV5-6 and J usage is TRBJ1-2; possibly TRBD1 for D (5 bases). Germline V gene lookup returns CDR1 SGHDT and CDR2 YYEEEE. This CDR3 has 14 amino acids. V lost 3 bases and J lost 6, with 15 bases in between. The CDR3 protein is CASSYLVRGHGYTF. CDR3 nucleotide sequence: TGTGCCAGCAGCTATTTGGTAAGGGGCCATGGCTACACCTTC.

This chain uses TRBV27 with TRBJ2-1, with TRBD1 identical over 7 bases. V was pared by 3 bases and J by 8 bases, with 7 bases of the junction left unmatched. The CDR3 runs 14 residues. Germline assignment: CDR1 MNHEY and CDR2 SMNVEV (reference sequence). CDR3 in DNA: TGTGCCAGCAGTTTTCGACAGGGTGGAGATGAGCAGTTCTTC. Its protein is CASSFRQGGDEQFF.

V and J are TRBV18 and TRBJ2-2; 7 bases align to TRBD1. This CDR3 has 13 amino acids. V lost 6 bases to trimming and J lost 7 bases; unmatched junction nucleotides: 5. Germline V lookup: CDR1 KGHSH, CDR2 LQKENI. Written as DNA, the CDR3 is TGTGCCAGCTCGTCACAGGGGTTCGGGGAGCTGTTTTTT. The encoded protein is CASSSQGFGELFF.

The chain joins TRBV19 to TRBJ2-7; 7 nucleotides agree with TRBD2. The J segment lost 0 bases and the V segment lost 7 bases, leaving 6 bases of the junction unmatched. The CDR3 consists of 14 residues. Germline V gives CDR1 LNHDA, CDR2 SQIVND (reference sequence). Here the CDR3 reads CASTAGTNSYEQYF. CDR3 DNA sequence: TGTGCCAGTACGGCAGGGACTAACTCCTACGAGCAGTACTTC.

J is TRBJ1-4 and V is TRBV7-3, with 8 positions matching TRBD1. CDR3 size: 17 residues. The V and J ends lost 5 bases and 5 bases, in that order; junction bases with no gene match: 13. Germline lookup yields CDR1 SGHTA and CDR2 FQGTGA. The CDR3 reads CASSVMAEQGENEKLFF. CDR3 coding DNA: TGTGCCAGCAGCGTCATGGCAGAACAGGGGGAAAATGAAAAACTGTTTTTT.

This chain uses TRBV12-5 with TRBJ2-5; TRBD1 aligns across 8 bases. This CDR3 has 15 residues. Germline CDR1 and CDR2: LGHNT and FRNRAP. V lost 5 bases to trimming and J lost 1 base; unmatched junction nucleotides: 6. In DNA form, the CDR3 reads TGTGCTAGTGGTGCCGGACAGGGTCTCCAAGAGACCCAGTACTTC. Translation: CASGAGQGLQETQYF.

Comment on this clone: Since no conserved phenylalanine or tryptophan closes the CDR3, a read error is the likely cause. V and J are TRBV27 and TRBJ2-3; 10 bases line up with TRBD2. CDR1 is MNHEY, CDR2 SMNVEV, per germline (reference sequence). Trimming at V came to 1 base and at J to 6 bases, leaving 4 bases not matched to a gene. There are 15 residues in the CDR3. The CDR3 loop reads CASSLLAGGGDTQYL. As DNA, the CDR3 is TGTGCCAGCAGTTTATTAGCGGGAGGAGGGGATACGCAGTATCTT.

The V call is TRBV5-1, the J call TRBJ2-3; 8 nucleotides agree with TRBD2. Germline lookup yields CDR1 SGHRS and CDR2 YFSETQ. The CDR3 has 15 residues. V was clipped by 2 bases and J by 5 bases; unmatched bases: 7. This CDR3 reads CASSFTGGARDTQYF. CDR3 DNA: TGCGCCAGCAGCTTCACCGGGGGGGCGCGAGATACGCAGTATTTT. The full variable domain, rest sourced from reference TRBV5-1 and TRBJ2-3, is KAGVTQTPRYLIKTRGQQVTLSCSPISGHRSVSWYQQTPGQGLQFLFEYFSETQRNKGNFPGRFSGRQFSNSRSEMNVSTLELGDSALYLCASSFTGGARDTQYFGPGTRLTVL.

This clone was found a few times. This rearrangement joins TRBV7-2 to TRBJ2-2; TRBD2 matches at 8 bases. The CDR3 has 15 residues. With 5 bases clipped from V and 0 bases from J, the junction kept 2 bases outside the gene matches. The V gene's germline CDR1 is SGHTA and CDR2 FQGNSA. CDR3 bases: TGTGCCAGCAGCCCGGGGGGGTCGAACACCGGGGAGCTGTTTTTT. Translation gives CASSPGGSNTGELFF. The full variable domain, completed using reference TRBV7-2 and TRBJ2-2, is GAGVSQSPSNKVTEKGKDVELRCDPISGHTALYWYRQSLGQGLEFLIYFQGNSAPDKSGLPSDRFSAERTGGSVSTLTIQRTQQEDSAVYLCASSPGGSNTGELFFGEGSRLTVL.

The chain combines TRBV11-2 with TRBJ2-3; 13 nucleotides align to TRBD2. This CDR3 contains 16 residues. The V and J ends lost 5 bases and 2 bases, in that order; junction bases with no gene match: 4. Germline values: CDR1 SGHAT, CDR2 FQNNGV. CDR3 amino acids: CASSRTSGSITDTQYF. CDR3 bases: TGTGCCAGCAGCAGGACTAGCGGGAGTATCACAGATACGCAGTATTTT.

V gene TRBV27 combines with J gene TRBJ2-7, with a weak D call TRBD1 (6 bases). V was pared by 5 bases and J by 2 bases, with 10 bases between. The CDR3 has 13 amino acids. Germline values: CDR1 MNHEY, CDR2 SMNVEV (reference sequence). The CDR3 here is CASSRDNPYEQYF. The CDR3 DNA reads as TGTGCCAGCAGTCGGGACAACCCCTACGAGCAGTACTTC.

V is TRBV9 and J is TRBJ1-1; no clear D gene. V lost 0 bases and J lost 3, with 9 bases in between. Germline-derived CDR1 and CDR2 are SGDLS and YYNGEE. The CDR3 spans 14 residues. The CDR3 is CASSVDERYTEAFF. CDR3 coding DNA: TGTGCCAGCAGCGTAGATGAGAGGTACACTGAAGCTTTCTTT.

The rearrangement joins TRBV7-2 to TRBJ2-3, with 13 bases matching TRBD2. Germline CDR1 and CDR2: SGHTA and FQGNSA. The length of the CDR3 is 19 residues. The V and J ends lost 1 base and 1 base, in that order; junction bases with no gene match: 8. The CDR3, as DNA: TGTGCCAGCAGCTTAGTACGGACTAGCGGGAGCCTACGCACAGATACGCAGTATTTT. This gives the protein CASSLVRTSGSLRTDTQYF.

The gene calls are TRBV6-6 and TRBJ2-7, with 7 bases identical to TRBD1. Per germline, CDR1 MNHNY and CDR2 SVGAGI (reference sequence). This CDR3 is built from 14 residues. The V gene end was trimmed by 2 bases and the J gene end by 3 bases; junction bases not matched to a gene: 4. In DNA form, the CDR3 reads TGTGCCAGCAGTTACCCCGGGACAGACTACGAGCAGTACTTC. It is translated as CASSYPGTDYEQYF.